Listed below are T cell receptor beta chains from one sample, sequenced in a study of blood T cell repertoires in COVID-19. Assay used: immunoSEQ multiplex PCR; TCRdb lists only in-frame clones, some missing. The sample has 180,000 or so clones, 80% to 90% seen once. The sample consisted of peripheral blood. The receptors derive from a man between 60 and 75 years old with acute or convalescent COVID-19. The CDR3 runs from the conserved cysteine through the conserved F or W. D genes are given only for firm matches. For some rows the clone size is stated as once, few or many, or as a class when expanded; others skip it.

abundance: -
d_gene: -
v_gene: TRBV5-1
j_gene: TRBJ2-1
CDR3nt: TGCGCCAGCAGCGGGGCTGGGACTCCCCATCAGGCCTACAATGAGCAGTTCTTC
CDR3aa: CASSGAGTPHQAYNEQFF

abundance: -
d_gene: TRBD1
v_gene: TRBV5-1
j_gene: TRBJ1-1
CDR3nt: TGCGCCAGCAGTACTACAGGGGAGTGGGCTTTCTTT
CDR3aa: CASSTTGEWAFF

abundance: few
d_gene: -
v_gene: TRBV7-9
j_gene: TRBJ2-2
CDR3nt: TGTGCCAGCAGCCTTTGGACAGCCCACCATAACACCGGGGAGCTGTTTTTT
CDR3aa: CASSLWTAHHNTGELFF

abundance: -
d_gene: TRBD1
v_gene: TRBV27
j_gene: TRBJ2-7
CDR3nt: TGTGCCAGCAGTTCCGCGGGGACAGGGACCTACGAGCAGTACTTC
CDR3aa: CASSSAGTGTYEQYF

abundance: -
d_gene: -
v_gene: TRBV25-1
j_gene: TRBJ1-2
CDR3nt: TGTGCCAGCAGTGAATTAACAGCTCCTAACTATGGCTACACCTTC
CDR3aa: CASSELTAPNYGYTF

abundance: -
d_gene: -
v_gene: TRBV4-1
j_gene: TRBJ2-7
CDR3nt: TGCGCCAGCAGCCAAGCCACGGGATACTCCTACGAGCAGTACTTC
CDR3aa: CASSQATGYSYEQYF

abundance: -
d_gene: TRBD1
v_gene: TRBV5-1
j_gene: TRBJ1-4
CDR3nt: TGCGCCAGCAGCGTAGGGCAGGGGGAAGAAAAACTGTTTTTT
CDR3aa: CASSVGQGEEKLFF

abundance: -
d_gene: -
v_gene: TRBV14
j_gene: TRBJ2-5
CDR3nt: TGTGCCAGCAGCCAAGACGATCCAGGGGAATGGGAGACCCAGTACTTC
CDR3aa: CASSQDDPGEWETQYF

abundance: -
d_gene: -
v_gene: TRBV3-1/TRBV3-2
j_gene: TRBJ1-1
CDR3nt: TGTGCCAGCAGCCAAGATCAGGGAAGCATGAACACTGAAGCTTTCTTT
CDR3aa: CASSQDQGSMNTEAFF

abundance: -
d_gene: TRBD2
v_gene: TRBV5-4
j_gene: TRBJ2-3
CDR3nt: TGTGCCAGCAGCTCCCGGCTAGCGGGAGCTAGCACAGATACGCAGTATTTT
CDR3aa: CASSSRLAGASTDTQYF

abundance: once
d_gene: TRBD1
v_gene: TRBV19
j_gene: TRBJ1-2
CDR3nt: TGTGCCAGTAGTCCGTGGACAGGGGGGTATGGCTACACCTTC
CDR3aa: CASSPWTGGYGYTF

abundance: -
d_gene: TRBD2
v_gene: TRBV2
j_gene: TRBJ2-1
CDR3nt: TGTGCCAGCAGTGAAAGCGGGACTAGGGACAATGAGCAGTTCTTC
CDR3aa: CASSESGTRDNEQFF

abundance: -
d_gene: -
v_gene: TRBV2
j_gene: TRBJ2-5
CDR3nt: TGTGCCAGCAGTGAAGGGCAGCAAGAGACCCAGTACTTC
CDR3aa: CASSEGQQETQYF

abundance: -
d_gene: -
v_gene: TRBV5-1
j_gene: TRBJ2-7
CDR3nt: TGCGCCAGCAGCTTGTATCTGCGTTACGAGCAGTACTTC
CDR3aa: CASSLYLRYEQYF

abundance: -
d_gene: -
v_gene: TRBV2
j_gene: TRBJ1-3
CDR3nt: TGTGCCAGCAGTACATTTCAGGCAGTAGGAAACACCATATATTTT
CDR3aa: CASSTFQAVGNTIYF

abundance: -
d_gene: TRBD1
v_gene: TRBV13
j_gene: TRBJ2-1
CDR3nt: TGTGCCAGCAGCTTGGTTGGGACAGGGGGCCGTAATGAGCAGTTCTTC
CDR3aa: CASSLVGTGGRNEQFF

abundance: -
d_gene: TRBD1
v_gene: TRBV30
j_gene: TRBJ1-1
CDR3nt: TGTGCCTGGAGGACAGGGGGCGCCACTGAAGCTTTCTTT
CDR3aa: CAWRTGGATEAFF

abundance: -
d_gene: TRBD1
v_gene: TRBV7-9
j_gene: TRBJ1-1
CDR3nt: TGTGCCAGCAGCTTATACGGGACAGGAGACACTGAAGCTTTCTTT
CDR3aa: CASSLYGTGDTEAFF

abundance: -
d_gene: -
v_gene: TRBV7-9
j_gene: TRBJ2-2
CDR3nt: TGTGCCAGCAGCTTAGGGACAGACGGCACCGGGGAGCTGTTTTTT
CDR3aa: CASSLGTDGTGELFF

abundance: -
d_gene: -
v_gene: TRBV5-1
j_gene: TRBJ1-2
CDR3nt: TGCGCCAGCAGCTTTGAGGGCGTTGATGGCTACACCTTC
CDR3aa: CASSFEGVDGYTF

abundance: once
d_gene: -
v_gene: TRBV30
j_gene: TRBJ1-5
CDR3nt: TGTGCCTGGAGTGTACGCGGCAATCAGCCCCAGCATTTT
CDR3aa: CAWSVRGNQPQHF

abundance: -
d_gene: -
v_gene: TRBV18
j_gene: TRBJ2-1
CDR3nt: TGTGCCAGCTCACCAACAGGGTTCTCCTACAATGAGCAGTTCTTC
CDR3aa: CASSPTGFSYNEQFF

abundance: few
d_gene: -
v_gene: TRBV30
j_gene: TRBJ1-6
CDR3nt: TGTGCCTGGAGTGTATCGTCCTCGGGTCGGAATTCACCCCTCCACTTT
CDR3aa: CAWSVSSSGRNSPLHF

abundance: -
d_gene: -
v_gene: TRBV5-1
j_gene: TRBJ2-7
CDR3nt: TGCGCCAGCAGCTCCTCATACGGGTACGAGCAGTACTTC
CDR3aa: CASSSSYGYEQYF

abundance: -
d_gene: TRBD2
v_gene: TRBV18
j_gene: TRBJ2-3
CDR3nt: TGTGCCAGCTCACCGGTAATAGCGGGACCTGGGGCAGATACGCAGTATTTT
CDR3aa: CASSPVIAGPGADTQYF

abundance: -
d_gene: TRBD1
v_gene: TRBV7-9
j_gene: TRBJ2-3
CDR3nt: TGTGCCAGCAGCTTAGACAGGGGGAGGGATACGCAGTATTTT
CDR3aa: CASSLDRGRDTQYF

abundance: -
d_gene: TRBD2
v_gene: TRBV6-5
j_gene: TRBJ2-1
CDR3nt: TGTGCCAGCAGTTCCCTAGCGGGGGGGGATTACAATGAGCAGTTCTTC
CDR3aa: CASSSLAGGDYNEQFF

abundance: many
d_gene: -
v_gene: TRBV30
j_gene: TRBJ1-3
CDR3nt: TGTGCCTGGAGTGTAACAGGGTCTGGAAACACCATATATTTT
CDR3aa: CAWSVTGSGNTIYF

abundance: once
d_gene: -
v_gene: TRBV5-4
j_gene: TRBJ1-2
CDR3nt: TGTGCCAGCAGCTTGTTTTCGAGAGCTAACTATGGCTACACCTTC
CDR3aa: CASSLFSRANYGYTF

abundance: -
d_gene: -
v_gene: TRBV5-4
j_gene: TRBJ2-7
CDR3nt: TGTGCCAGCAGCTTGGCAGTATCCTACGAGCAGTACTTC
CDR3aa: CASSLAVSYEQYF

abundance: -
d_gene: TRBD1
v_gene: TRBV28
j_gene: TRBJ2-4
CDR3nt: TGTGCCAGCAGCTTAGGGACAGGGGGAAACATTCAGTACTTC
CDR3aa: CASSLGTGGNIQYF

abundance: -
d_gene: -
v_gene: TRBV5-4
j_gene: TRBJ2-1
CDR3nt: TGTGCCAGCAGCTTGGGAGCGACGACAGACGTAACGCTCTTC
CDR3aa: CASSLGATTDVTLF

abundance: -
d_gene: TRBD2
v_gene: TRBV7-9
j_gene: TRBJ2-3
CDR3nt: TGTGCCAGCAGCACCACCGGGACTAGCGGGGTCGCATCCCGATCAGATACGCAGTATTTT
CDR3aa: CASSTTGTSGVASRSDTQYF

abundance: many
d_gene: -
v_gene: TRBV27
j_gene: TRBJ1-5
CDR3nt: TGTGCCAGCAGTGCAGGACTGTTTAGCAATCAGCCCCAGCATTTT
CDR3aa: CASSAGLFSNQPQHF

abundance: -
d_gene: TRBD1
v_gene: TRBV28
j_gene: TRBJ1-2
CDR3nt: TGTGCCAGCAGTCGACAGGGTGGGGGCTATGGCTACACCTTC
CDR3aa: CASSRQGGGYGYTF

abundance: -
d_gene: -
v_gene: TRBV18
j_gene: TRBJ2-3
CDR3nt: TGTGCCAGCTCACCAGGGCTCAGCACAGATACGCAGTATTTT
CDR3aa: CASSPGLSTDTQYF

abundance: -
d_gene: -
v_gene: TRBV28
j_gene: TRBJ2-7
CDR3nt: TGTGCCAGCAGTTTGGAGCCGTACGAGCAGTACTTC
CDR3aa: CASSLEPYEQYF

abundance: -
d_gene: TRBD1
v_gene: TRBV5-1
j_gene: TRBJ2-1
CDR3nt: TGCGCCAGCAGCTTGTCCAGGGGGCAAGGCAATGAGCAGTTCTTC
CDR3aa: CASSLSRGQGNEQFF

abundance: few
d_gene: -
v_gene: TRBV28
j_gene: TRBJ1-6
CDR3nt: TGTGCCAGCACAACTTTGAATTCACCCCTCCACTTT
CDR3aa: CASTTLNSPLHF

abundance: -
d_gene: TRBD2
v_gene: TRBV6-6
j_gene: TRBJ2-5
CDR3nt: TGTGCCAGCAGCCCCGGGACTAGCGGACTGCAAGAGACCCAGTACTTC
CDR3aa: CASSPGTSGLQETQYF

abundance: -
d_gene: TRBD2
v_gene: TRBV4-1
j_gene: TRBJ2-3
CDR3nt: TGCGCCAGCAGCCAAGGATTGACTAGCGGCACAGATACGCAGTATTTT
CDR3aa: CASSQGLTSGTDTQYF

abundance: -
d_gene: TRBD2
v_gene: TRBV6-2/TRBV6-3
j_gene: TRBJ2-7
CDR3nt: TGTGCCAGCAGTTACGGCGGGAGGGGTCTCTACGAGCAGTACTTC
CDR3aa: CASSYGGRGLYEQYF

abundance: -
d_gene: -
v_gene: TRBV24-1
j_gene: TRBJ2-1
CDR3nt: TGTGCCACCAGTGATTTGTCAGGGGCGGTCAATGAGCAGTTCTTC
CDR3aa: CATSDLSGAVNEQFF

abundance: -
d_gene: TRBD1
v_gene: TRBV9
j_gene: TRBJ2-1
CDR3nt: TGTGCCAGCAGCGTTCGAGGGAGGACAGGGCTGAGCTCCTACAATGAGCAGTTCTTC
CDR3aa: CASSVRGRTGLSSYNEQFF

abundance: -
d_gene: -
v_gene: TRBV9
j_gene: TRBJ2-1
CDR3nt: TGTGCCAGCAGCGTTAACAATGAGCAGTTCTTC
CDR3aa: CASSVNNEQFF

abundance: -
d_gene: TRBD1
v_gene: TRBV30
j_gene: TRBJ2-7
CDR3nt: TGTGCCTGGAGGGCGGGACAGGGGTATAACGAGCAGTACTTC
CDR3aa: CAWRAGQGYNEQYF

abundance: -
d_gene: TRBD1
v_gene: TRBV6-5
j_gene: TRBJ1-5
CDR3nt: TGTGCCAGCAGTCCCGACAGGGGCAGCAATCAGCCCCAGCATTTT
CDR3aa: CASSPDRGSNQPQHF

abundance: -
d_gene: TRBD1
v_gene: TRBV27
j_gene: TRBJ1-5
CDR3nt: TGTGCCAGCAGCCCCGACAGGGCCCCGTTATCGAATCAGCCCCAGCATTTT
CDR3aa: CASSPDRAPLSNQPQHF

abundance: -
d_gene: TRBD1
v_gene: TRBV29-1
j_gene: TRBJ1-2
CDR3nt: TGCAGCGTTGCCGGACAGGGTGACCCATTGACCTTC
CDR3aa: CSVAGQGDPLTF

abundance: once
d_gene: -
v_gene: TRBV4-2
j_gene: TRBJ1-1
CDR3nt: TGTGCCAGCAGCCAGGCCCAACAGGGCGGGACTGAAGCTTTCTTT
CDR3aa: CASSQAQQGGTEAFF

abundance: -
d_gene: -
v_gene: TRBV12-3/TRBV12-4
j_gene: TRBJ1-3
CDR3nt: TGTGCCAGCAGTTTTCGCTCTGGAAACACCATATATTTT
CDR3aa: CASSFRSGNTIYF

abundance: -
d_gene: TRBD1
v_gene: TRBV27
j_gene: TRBJ2-2
CDR3nt: TGTGCCAGCAGGTCACAGGGGGCATGGACCGGGGAGCTGTTTTTT
CDR3aa: CASRSQGAWTGELFF

abundance: few
d_gene: -
v_gene: TRBV7-2
j_gene: TRBJ1-2
CDR3nt: TGTGCCAGCAACCCCGGGCAGGGTGCGCTCTATGGCTACACCTTC
CDR3aa: CASNPGQGALYGYTF

abundance: -
d_gene: -
v_gene: TRBV24-1
j_gene: TRBJ1-4
CDR3nt: TGTGCCACCAGTGACCCAGGGCAAGGTGAAAAACTGTTTTTT
CDR3aa: CATSDPGQGEKLFF

abundance: -
d_gene: -
v_gene: TRBV29-1
j_gene: TRBJ1-1
CDR3nt: TGCAGCGTTGATTGGGAGGGGATGGATGCTTTCTTT
CDR3aa: CSVDWEGMDAFF

abundance: -
d_gene: TRBD1
v_gene: TRBV5-5
j_gene: TRBJ1-5
CDR3nt: TGTGCCAGCAGCCGGGACAGGGAAGATAGCAATCAGCCCCAGCATTTT
CDR3aa: CASSRDREDSNQPQHF

abundance: few
d_gene: TRBD1
v_gene: TRBV7-9
j_gene: TRBJ2-2
CDR3nt: TGTGCCAGCGCAGGGACAGGGCCTTCGGGCACCGGGGAGCTGTTTTTT
CDR3aa: CASAGTGPSGTGELFF

abundance: once
d_gene: TRBD2
v_gene: TRBV30
j_gene: TRBJ2-1
CDR3nt: TGTGCCTGGAGACTAGCGGGAGGGTTTTACAATGAGCAGTTCTTC
CDR3aa: CAWRLAGGFYNEQFF